The 13 T cell receptor beta chains listed next were all sequenced from one sample in a study of immune evolution from preneoplasia to lung adenocarcinoma. Assay used: immunoSEQ multiplex PCR; TCRdb lists only in-frame clones, some missing. The data show some 3,900 clones, about 75% seen once. Sequencing was carried out using FFPE minimally invasive lung adenocarcinoma tissue. Every receptor here comes from a person aged 65 to 79 with lung adenocarcinoma.

This clone was recorded only once. The same CDR3 is also encoded by other DNA sequences in this sample. The chain recombines TRBV15 with TRBJ2-5, with D possibly matching TRBD1 (6 bases). The CDR3 spans 14 residues. The germline gives CDR1 LNHNV, CDR2 YYDKDF (reference sequence). Between the trimmed V and J ends, which lost 3 bases and 2 bases, there was a span of 10 bases. CDR3 amino acids: CATSSRQVQETQYF. The DNA for the CDR3 is TGTGCCACCAGCAGTAGACAGGTTCAAGAGACCCAGTACTTC. The whole variable domain, remainder taken from reference TRBV15 and TRBJ2-5, is DAMVIQNPRYQVTQFGKPVTLSCSQTLNHNVMYWYQQKSSQAPKLLFHYYDKDFNNEADTPDNFQSRRPNTSFCFLDIRSPGLGDTAMYLCATSSRQVQETQYFGPGTRLLVL.

V and J are TRBV5-6 and TRBJ2-7; D ambiguous. From germline, CDR1 is SGHDT and CDR2 YYEEEE. The CDR3 covers 14 residues. The V end was cut by 4 bases, the J end by 1 base, with 12 bases between. The CDR3 spells CASSLNLQSYEQYF. CDR3 DNA sequence: TGTGCCAGCAGCCTGAACCTGCAGTCCTACGAGCAGTACTTC.

This clone has a single count. The chain recombines TRBV9 with TRBJ1-3; the D gene is possibly TRBD1 (6 bases). There are 17 residues in the CDR3. Trimming removed 2 bases at V and 0 bases at J, with 15 bases between. CDR1 is SGDLS, CDR2 YYNGEE, per germline. DNA of the CDR3: TGTGCCAGCAGCGTGACCAGGGGTGGTCCCTCTGGAAACACCATATATTTT. It codes for CASSVTRGGPSGNTIYF. Together with reference TRBV9 and TRBJ1-3, the CDR3 gives the full variable domain: DSGVTQTPKHLITATGQRVTLRCSPRSGDLSVYWYQQSLDQGLQFLIQYYNGEERAKGNILERFSAQQFPDLHSELNLSSLELGDSALYFCASSVTRGGPSGNTIYFGEGSWLTVV.

The chain uses TRBV19 and TRBJ1-2; unclear D gene. Germline values: CDR1 LNHDA, CDR2 SQIVND (reference sequence). Deletions cut 6 bases from V and 4 bases from J, with 15 bases between. The CDR3 extends over 14 amino acids. Written as DNA, the CDR3 is TGTGCCAGTAGCACTGTCGTGGGCTCCTATGGCTACACCTTC. This encodes CASSTVVGSYGYTF.

The J gene is TRBJ2-3, the V gene TRBV28; D is undetermined. Trimming took 5 bases from V and 3 from J, leaving 18 bases between them. In germline, CDR1 is MDHEN, CDR2 SYDVKM. CDR3 length equals 16 residues. The CDR3, as DNA: TGTGCCAGCAGTGGATTCGGTTGGGCCGAGACAGATACGCAGTATTTT. It is translated as CASSGFGWAETDTQYF.

The chain combines TRBV9 with TRBJ1-5; D gene uncertain. V was cut by 0 bases and J by 6 bases, with 16 bases left in between. Germline assignment: CDR1 SGDLS and CDR2 YYNGEE. The CDR3 runs 16 residues. CDR3 coding DNA: TGTGCCAGCAGCGTAGGTTTAAGTACTGTGGGTCAGCCCCAGCATTTT. Translation: CASSVGLSTVGQPQHF. The variable domain in full, with the rest retrieved from reference TRBV9 and TRBJ1-5, is DSGVTQTPKHLITATGQRVTLRCSPRSGDLSVYWYQQSLDQGLQFLIQYYNGEERAKGNILERFSAQQFPDLHSELNLSSLELGDSALYFCASSVGLSTVGQPQHFGDGTRLSIL.

The chain recombines TRBV5-1 with TRBJ1-4; D is uncertain. The length of the CDR3 is 13 residues. With 0 bases removed from V and 11 bases from J, the gap between germline ends came to 11 bases. Germline V gene lookup returns CDR1 SGHRS and CDR2 YFSETQ. As DNA, the CDR3 is TGCGCCAGCAGCTTGGGCCACCGGGATAAACTGTTTTTT. This gives the protein CASSLGHRDKLFF.

V is TRBV6-5 and J is TRBJ2-1; tentatively, D is TRBD2 (5 bases). This CDR3 is 15 amino acids long. Germline V CDR1 and CDR2: MNHEY, SVGAGI. Trimming removed 0 bases from V and 6 bases from J, with 12 bases in between. The CDR3 coding sequence is TGTGCCAGCAGTTACTCGGGCCCTGAGGGCAATGAGCAGTTCTTC. Its protein is CASSYSGPEGNEQFF.

The genes are TRBV4-1 and TRBJ1-3; TRBD1 matches at 9 bases. Germline values: CDR1 MGHRA, CDR2 YSYEKL. This CDR3 contains 15 residues. V gave up 3 bases and J gave up 4 bases; unmatched junction bases: 4. The CDR3 loop is CASSQGTGSGNTIYF. Written as DNA, the CDR3 is TGCGCCAGCAGCCAGGGGACAGGGTCCGGAAACACCATATATTTT.

This clone appeared a few times. The chain has TRBV7-9 and TRBJ1-1; D gene uncertain. Germline-derived CDR1 and CDR2 are SEHNR and FQNEAQ (reference sequence). The CDR3 covers 14 residues. The ends were cut back, 6 bases at V and 1 base at J, with 12 bases in the middle. Written as DNA, the CDR3 is TGTGCCAGCAGTCCCTTGGTAGGGAACACTGAAGCTTTCTTT. Encoded protein: CASSPLVGNTEAFF. Based on the CDR3 plus reference TRBV7-9 and TRBJ1-1, the full variable domain is DTGVSQNPRHKITKRGQNVTFRCDPISEHNRLYWYRQTLGQGPEFLTYFQNEAQLEKSRLLSDRFSAERPKGSFSTLEIQRTEQGDSAMYLCASSPLVGNTEAFFGQGTRLTVV.

The V gene is TRBV28, the J gene TRBJ2-7; unclear D gene. Germline loops: CDR1 MDHEN, CDR2 SYDVKM. Between the trimmed V and J ends, which lost 6 bases and 2 bases, there was a span of 11 bases. The length of the CDR3 is 13 residues. DNA for the CDR3: TGTGCCAGCAGCCCGGGCAGGACCTACGAGCAGTACTTC. It encodes CASSPGRTYEQYF.

The chain links TRBV4-1 to TRBJ1-4; no firm D call. Deletions cut 0 bases from V and 2 bases from J, with 7 bases between. The CDR3 is 15 amino acids. Per the germline V gene, CDR1 is MGHRA and CDR2 is YSYEKL. CDR3: CASSQDSRTNEKLFF. The CDR3, as DNA: TGCGCCAGCAGCCAAGATTCTAGGACTAATGAAAAACTGTTTTTT.

This chain joins TRBV5-1 and TRBJ2-3; TRBD1 or TRBD2 may be the D gene (5 bases each). V lost 1 base and J 0 bases, leaving 15 bases between the germline ends. CDR3 length: 17 residues. Germline CDR1 is SGHRS and CDR2 is YFSETQ. CDR3 DNA: TGCGCCAGCAGCTTGAAGGGGCCCGGGGAGAGCACAGATACGCAGTATTTT. Its protein product is CASSLKGPGESTDTQYF.